This T cell receptor beta chain was sequenced during a study of graft-versus-host responses after intestinal transplantation. At the level of the study: Multivisceral, liver-intestinal, or isolated intestinal grafts were transplanted into recipients. After anti-thymocyte globulin induction, recipients took tacrolimus and steroids for around three years. The study's findings and limits: Recipient bone marrow held GvH clones, some seen earlier in ileum or blood.

Concerning this clone: Its specificity is not known.

The table came from immunoSEQ multiplex PCR; TCRdb's copy has only in-frame clones and leaves some out. The sample includes 100,000 to 120,000 clones, roughly 93% of them seen just once. This TCR derives from a human donor who received an intestinal transplant. The sample here was unstimulated CD8+ T cells sorted from spleen or lymph node cells, taken before intestinal transplant.

This chain's CDR3 is CASSQREREITDTQYF. The CDR3 DNA reads TGCGCCAGCAGCCAACGGGAGCGGGAGATCACAGATACGCAGTATTTT. The chain employs TRBV4-1 and TRBJ2-3; TRBD2 agrees at 8 bases. Germline assignment: CDR1 MGHRA and CDR2 YSYEKL. With 2 bases clipped from V and 2 bases from J, the junction kept 6 bases outside the gene matches. The CDR3 spans 16 residues.